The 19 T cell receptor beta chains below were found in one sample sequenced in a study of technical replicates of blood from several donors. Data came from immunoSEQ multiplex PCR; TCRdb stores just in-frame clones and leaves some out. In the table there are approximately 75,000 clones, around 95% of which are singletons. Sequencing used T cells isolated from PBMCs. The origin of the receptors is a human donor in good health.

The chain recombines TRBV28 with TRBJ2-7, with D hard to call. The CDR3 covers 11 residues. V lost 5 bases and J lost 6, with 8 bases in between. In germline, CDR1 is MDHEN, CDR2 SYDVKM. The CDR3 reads CASSSHAEQYF. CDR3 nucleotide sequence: TGTGCCAGCAGTAGCCACGCCGAGCAGTACTTC.

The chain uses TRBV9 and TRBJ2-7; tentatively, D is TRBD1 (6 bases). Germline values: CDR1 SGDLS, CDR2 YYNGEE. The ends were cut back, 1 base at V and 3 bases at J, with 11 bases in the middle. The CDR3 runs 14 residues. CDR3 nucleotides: TGTGCCAGCAGCGTAAGACAGGACAACTACGAGCAGTACTTC. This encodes CASSVRQDNYEQYF.

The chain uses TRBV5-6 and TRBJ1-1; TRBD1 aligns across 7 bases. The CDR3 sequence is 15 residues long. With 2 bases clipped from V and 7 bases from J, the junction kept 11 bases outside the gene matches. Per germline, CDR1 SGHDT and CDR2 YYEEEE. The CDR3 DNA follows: TGTGCCAGCAGCTTTTATCAGGGGGTAGGGAGTGAAGCTTTCTTT. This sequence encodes CASSFYQGVGSEAFF.

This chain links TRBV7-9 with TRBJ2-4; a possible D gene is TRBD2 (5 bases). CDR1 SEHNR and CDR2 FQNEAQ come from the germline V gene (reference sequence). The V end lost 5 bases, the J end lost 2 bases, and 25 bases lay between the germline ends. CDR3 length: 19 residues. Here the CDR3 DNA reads TGTGCCAGCAGCCCCCCGGGATGGCACGATCAGGATTCCAAAAACATTCAGTACTTC. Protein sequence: CASSPPGWHDQDSKNIQYF.

The CDR3 coding sequence is TGTGCCAGCAGCTCGCCGTTATTTGGGGCGGCTTTCTTT. It codes for CASSSPLFGAAFF. The V and J genes are TRBV7-3 and TRBJ1-1, with D perhaps TRBD1 (5 bases). The CDR3 runs to 13 residues. V shed 4 bases and J shed 11 bases, with 17 bases lying between them. Germline V gene data show CDR1 as SGHTA and CDR2 as FQGTGA.

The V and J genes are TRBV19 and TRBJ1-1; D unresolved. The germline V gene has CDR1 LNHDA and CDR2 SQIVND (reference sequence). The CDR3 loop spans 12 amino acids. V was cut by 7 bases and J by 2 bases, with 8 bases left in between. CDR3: CASKAGNTEAFF. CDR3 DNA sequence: TGTGCCAGTAAGGCGGGCAACACTGAAGCTTTCTTT.

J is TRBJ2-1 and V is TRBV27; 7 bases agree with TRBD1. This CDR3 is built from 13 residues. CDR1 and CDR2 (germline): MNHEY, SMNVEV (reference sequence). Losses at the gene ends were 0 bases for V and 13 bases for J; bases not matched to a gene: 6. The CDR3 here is CASSLSQGQIQFF. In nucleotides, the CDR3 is TGTGCCAGCAGTTTATCCCAGGGACAGATTCAGTTCTTC.

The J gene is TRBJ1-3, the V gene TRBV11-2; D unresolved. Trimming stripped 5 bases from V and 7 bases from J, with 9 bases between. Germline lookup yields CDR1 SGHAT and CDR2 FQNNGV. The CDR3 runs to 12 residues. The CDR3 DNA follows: TGTGCCAGCAGCCCCCAGCGCAACACCATATATTTT. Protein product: CASSPQRNTIYF.

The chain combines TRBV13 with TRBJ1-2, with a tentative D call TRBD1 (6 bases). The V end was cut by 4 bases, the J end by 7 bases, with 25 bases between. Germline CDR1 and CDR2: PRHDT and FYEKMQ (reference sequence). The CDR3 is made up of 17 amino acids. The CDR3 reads CASSSISQHWGLGGYTF. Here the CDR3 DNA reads TGTGCCAGCAGCTCTATTAGTCAACATTGGGGGCTGGGTGGCTACACCTTC.

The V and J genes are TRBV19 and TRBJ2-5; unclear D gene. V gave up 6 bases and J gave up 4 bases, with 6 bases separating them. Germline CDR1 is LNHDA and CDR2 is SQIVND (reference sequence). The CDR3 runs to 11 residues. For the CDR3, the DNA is TGTGCCAGTAGATCAGGAGAGACCCAGTACTTC. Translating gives CASRSGETQYF.

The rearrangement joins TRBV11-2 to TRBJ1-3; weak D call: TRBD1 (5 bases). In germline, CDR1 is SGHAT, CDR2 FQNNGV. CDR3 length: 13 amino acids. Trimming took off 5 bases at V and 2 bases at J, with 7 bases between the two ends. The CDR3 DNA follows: TGTGCCAGCAGCCCCAGGGCTGGAAACACCATATATTTT. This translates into CASSPRAGNTIYF.

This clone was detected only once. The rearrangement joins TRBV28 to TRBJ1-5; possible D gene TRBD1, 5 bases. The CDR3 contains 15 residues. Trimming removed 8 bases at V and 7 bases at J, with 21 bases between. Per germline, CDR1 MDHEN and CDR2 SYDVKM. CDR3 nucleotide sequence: TGTGCCAGCCTTCTCAGGGAGGGCGGAGGGCAGCCCCAGCATTTT. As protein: CASLLREGGGQPQHF.

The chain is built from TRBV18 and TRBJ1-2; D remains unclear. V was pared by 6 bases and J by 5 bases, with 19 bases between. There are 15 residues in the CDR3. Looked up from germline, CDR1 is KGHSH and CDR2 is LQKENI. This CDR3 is CASSRDMTDGYGYTF. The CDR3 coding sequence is TGTGCCAGCTCTCGCGATATGACTGATGGATATGGCTACACCTTC.

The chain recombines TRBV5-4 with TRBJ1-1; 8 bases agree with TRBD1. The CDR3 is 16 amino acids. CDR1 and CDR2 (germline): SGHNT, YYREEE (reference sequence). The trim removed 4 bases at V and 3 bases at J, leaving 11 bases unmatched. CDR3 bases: TGTGCCAGCAGCGAGACAGGGGCAAACCCCCACACTGAAGCTTTCTTT. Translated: CASSETGANPHTEAFF.

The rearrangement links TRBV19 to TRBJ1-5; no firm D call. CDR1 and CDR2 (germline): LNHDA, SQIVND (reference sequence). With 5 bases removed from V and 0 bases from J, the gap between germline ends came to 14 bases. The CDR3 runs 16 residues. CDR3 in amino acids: CASSFNRRYSNQPQHF. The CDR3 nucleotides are TGTGCCAGTAGTTTCAACCGCAGGTATAGCAATCAGCCCCAGCATTTT.

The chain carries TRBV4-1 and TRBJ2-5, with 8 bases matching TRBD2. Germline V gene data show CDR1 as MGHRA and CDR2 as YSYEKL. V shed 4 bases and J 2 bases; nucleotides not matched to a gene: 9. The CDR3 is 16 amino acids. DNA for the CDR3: TGCGCCAGCAGCCGAACTCCGGGACTAGTACAAGAGACCCAGTACTTC. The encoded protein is CASSRTPGLVQETQYF.

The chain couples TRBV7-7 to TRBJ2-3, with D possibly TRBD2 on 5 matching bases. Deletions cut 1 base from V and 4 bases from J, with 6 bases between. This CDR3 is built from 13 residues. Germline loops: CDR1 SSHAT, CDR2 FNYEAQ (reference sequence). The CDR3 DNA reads TGTGCCAGCAGCTTAGGGCGGGCAGATACGCAGTATTTT. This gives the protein CASSLGRADTQYF.

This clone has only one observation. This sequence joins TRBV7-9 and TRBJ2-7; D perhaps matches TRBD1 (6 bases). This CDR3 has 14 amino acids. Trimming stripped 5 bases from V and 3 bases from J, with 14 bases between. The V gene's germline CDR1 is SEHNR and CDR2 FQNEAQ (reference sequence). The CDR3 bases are TGTGCCAGCAGCGGAGGACAGATAATCTACGAGCAGTACTTC. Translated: CASSGGQIIYEQYF.

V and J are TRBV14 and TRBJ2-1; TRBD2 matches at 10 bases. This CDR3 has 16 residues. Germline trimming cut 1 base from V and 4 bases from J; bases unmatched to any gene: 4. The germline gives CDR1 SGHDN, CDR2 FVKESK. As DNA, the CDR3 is TGTGCCAGCAGCCAAGCGGAACTAGCGGGGTACAATGAGCAGTTCTTC. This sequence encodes CASSQAELAGYNEQFF.